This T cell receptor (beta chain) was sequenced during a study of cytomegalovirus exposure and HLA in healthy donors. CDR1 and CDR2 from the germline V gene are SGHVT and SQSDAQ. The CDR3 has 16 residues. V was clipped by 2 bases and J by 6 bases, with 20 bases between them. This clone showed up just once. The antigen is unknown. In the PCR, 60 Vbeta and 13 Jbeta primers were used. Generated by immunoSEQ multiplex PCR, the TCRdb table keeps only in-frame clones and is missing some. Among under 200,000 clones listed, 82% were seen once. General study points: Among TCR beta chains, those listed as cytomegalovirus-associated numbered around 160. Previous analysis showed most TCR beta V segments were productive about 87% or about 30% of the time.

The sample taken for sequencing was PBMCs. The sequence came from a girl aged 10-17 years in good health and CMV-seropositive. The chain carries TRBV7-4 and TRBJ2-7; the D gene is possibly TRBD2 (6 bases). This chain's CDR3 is CASSLRLARAGREQYF. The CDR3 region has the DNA TGTGCCAGCAGCTTAAGGCTGGCTAGAGCGGGTCGCGAGCAGTACTTC.